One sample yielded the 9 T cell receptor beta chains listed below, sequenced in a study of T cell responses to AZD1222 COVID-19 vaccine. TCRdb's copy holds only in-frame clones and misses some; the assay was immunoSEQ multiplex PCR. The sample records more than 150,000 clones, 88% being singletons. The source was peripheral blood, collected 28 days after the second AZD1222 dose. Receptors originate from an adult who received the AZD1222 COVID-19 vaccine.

DNA of the CDR3: TGCGCCAGCAGCCCGGAGCGGGGGCAAGAGACCCAGTACTTC. Translating gives CASSPERGQETQYF. The V and J genes are TRBV5-1 and TRBJ2-5, with TRBD2 identical over 8 bases. V gave up 4 bases and J gave up 2 bases; unmatched junction bases: 4. The CDR3 totals 14 residues. Germline CDR1 is SGHRS and CDR2 is YFSETQ. Together with reference TRBV5-1 and TRBJ2-5, the CDR3 gives the full variable domain: KAGVTQTPRYLIKTRGQQVTLSCSPISGHRSVSWYQQTPGQGLQFLFEYFSETQRNKGNFPGRFSGRQFSNSRSEMNVSTLELGDSALYLCASSPERGQETQYFGPGTRLLVL.

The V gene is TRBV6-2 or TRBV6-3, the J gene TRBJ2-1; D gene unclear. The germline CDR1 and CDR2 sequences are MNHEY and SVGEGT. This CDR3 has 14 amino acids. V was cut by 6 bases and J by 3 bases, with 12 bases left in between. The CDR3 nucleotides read TGTGCCAGCAGCTCTCGGCTCGGCTACAATGAGCAGTTCTTC. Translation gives CASSSRLGYNEQFF.

CDR3 DNA sequence: TGTGCCACCGGAGAACCGTCTATCGGCTACACCTTC. Protein sequence: CATGEPSIGYTF. The chain has TRBV24-1 and TRBJ1-2; D is ambiguous. Germline CDR1 is KGHDR and CDR2 is SFDVKD. V was shortened by 9 bases and J by 8 bases, with 15 bases between the two germline ends. The CDR3 extends over 12 amino acids.

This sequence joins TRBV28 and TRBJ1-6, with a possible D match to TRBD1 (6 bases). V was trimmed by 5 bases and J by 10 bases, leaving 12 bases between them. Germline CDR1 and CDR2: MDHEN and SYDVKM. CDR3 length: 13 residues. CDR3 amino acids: CASSPGGDSPLHF. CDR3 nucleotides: TGTGCCAGCAGTCCGGGGGGCGACTCACCCCTCCACTTT.

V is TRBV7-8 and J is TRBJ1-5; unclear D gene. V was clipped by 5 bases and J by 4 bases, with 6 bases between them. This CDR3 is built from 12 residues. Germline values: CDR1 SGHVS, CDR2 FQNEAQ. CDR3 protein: CASSPPNQPQHF. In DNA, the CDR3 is TGTGCCAGCAGCCCTCCGAATCAGCCCCAGCATTTT.

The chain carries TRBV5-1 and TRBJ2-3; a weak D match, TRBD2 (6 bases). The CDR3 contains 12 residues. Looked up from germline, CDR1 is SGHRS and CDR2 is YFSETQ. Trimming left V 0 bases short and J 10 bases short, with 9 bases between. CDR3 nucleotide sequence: TGCGCCAGCAGCTTGGGGCGGGACGCGCAGTATTTT. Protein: CASSLGRDAQYF.

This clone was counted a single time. For the CDR3, the DNA is TGTGCCACCAGCAGAGGCGCAGGGTTGGCTCAGCCCCAGCATTTT. This encodes CATSRGAGLAQPQHF. V is TRBV15 and J is TRBJ1-5; D is perhaps TRBD1 (5 bases). The CDR3 extends over 15 amino acids. V gave up 1 base and J gave up 6 bases, with 13 bases separating them. Germline CDR1 and CDR2: LNHNV and YYDKDF (reference sequence).

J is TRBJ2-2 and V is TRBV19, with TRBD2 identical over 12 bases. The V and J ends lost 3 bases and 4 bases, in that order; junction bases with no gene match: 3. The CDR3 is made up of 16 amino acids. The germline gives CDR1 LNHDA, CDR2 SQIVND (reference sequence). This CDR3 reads CASSILAGGPTGELFF. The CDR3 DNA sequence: TGTGCCAGTAGTATCCTAGCGGGAGGGCCCACCGGGGAGCTGTTTTTT.

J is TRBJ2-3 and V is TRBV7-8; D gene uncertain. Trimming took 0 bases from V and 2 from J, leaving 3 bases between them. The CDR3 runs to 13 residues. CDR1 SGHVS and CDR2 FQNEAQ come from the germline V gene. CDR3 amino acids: CASSLAITDTQYF. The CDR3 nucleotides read TGTGCCAGCAGCTTAGCCATCACAGATACGCAGTATTTT.